This T cell receptor (beta chain) was found in a study of CD8 T cells in ankylosing spondylitis (dated by TCRdb to the late 2010s). About the full investigation: To find TCR variants linked to disease, the study profiled T cell receptor beta repertoires in ankylosing spondylitis patients and healthy donors. In total, the full study cohort was made up of some 100 healthy donors and about two dozen ankylosing spondylitis patients. Samples of peripheral blood were taken, and for ankylosing spondylitis patients, synovial fluid was collected as well.

The sample was run on an Illumina HiSeq 2500. Quantitative 5'-RACE with molecular barcodes was the method used to prepare the TCR beta libraries. As for how the authors treated the data: A new computational method based on a probabilistic model of VDJ rearrangement was used to identify disease-linked TCR variants. TCRdb trimmed the raw reads at Q25, called clones with MiXCR and kept productive beta chains. When rows share a CDR3 protein, they turn into one entry using the most common DNA and genes. V and J calls and clone size were set by TCRdb, not the authors. In all, the sample holds 150,000 to 200,000 distinct CDR3 sequences, and 18% of those were seen once. The ten most abundant clones make up roughly 4.5% of the sample. CDR1 is given as SGHAT and CDR2 as FQNNGV, both from the germline V gene. Measured from the cysteine to the phenylalanine, the CDR3 is 16 residues long. The kept DNA is CDR3 alone, 48 bases in frame from the first base. Trimming removed 6 bases from V and 4 bases from J; the gene matches leave 11 bases unexplained.

This clonotype was seen many times. This receptor's antigen is unknown. There are no base qualities to consult, and no much larger clone falls within one base. The study at large found these results: The disease-linked clones were reported as significantly enriched in matched synovial fluid samples from ankylosing spondylitis patients. In peripheral blood, the disease-linked clones were found at relatively low frequencies and had a CD8+ phenotype. Blood from ankylosing spondylitis patients appeared to be characterized by a TCR beta motif composed of under 10 highly homologous amino acid variants. Some of the motif variants had been reported before in the synovial fluid and blood of reactive arthritis patients, a finding that suggests common disease-initiation mechanisms.

The sample comprised blood, either unsorted or a sorted T cell fraction (not recorded which). The rearrangement joined TRBV11-2 to TRBJ2-1, and 8 junctional nucleotides match TRBD1. The sequence was collected from a male donor under 30 with ankylosing spondylitis or in good health (not recorded which). Donor details come from another sample of the same person, matched by shared clones. The DNA is as follows: TGTGCCAGCAGTAAGCGGCGGACAGGGTCTTACAATGAGCAGTTCTTC. This encodes CASSKRRTGSYNEQFF.